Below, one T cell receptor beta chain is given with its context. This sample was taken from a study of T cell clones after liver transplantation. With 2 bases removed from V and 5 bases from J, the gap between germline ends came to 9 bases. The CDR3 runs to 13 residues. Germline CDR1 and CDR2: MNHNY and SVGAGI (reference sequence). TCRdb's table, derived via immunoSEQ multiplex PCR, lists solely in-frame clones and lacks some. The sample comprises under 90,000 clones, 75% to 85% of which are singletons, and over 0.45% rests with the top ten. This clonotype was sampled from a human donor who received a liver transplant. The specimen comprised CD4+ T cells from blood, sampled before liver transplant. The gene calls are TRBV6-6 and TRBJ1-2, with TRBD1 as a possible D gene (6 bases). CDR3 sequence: CASSYPQGYGYTF. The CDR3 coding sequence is TGTGCCAGCAGTTACCCCCAGGGGTATGGCTACACCTTC.